This TCR beta chain was identified in a study of T cell repertoires in cytomegalovirus infection. Study-wide context: Public TCR beta signatures were indicative of both CMV infection and a matching HLA type.

Concerning this clonotype itself: Its cognate antigen is unknown.

TCRdb independently ran MiXCR on the reads; one entry per CDR3 protein. The sample lists some 150,000 distinct CDR3 sequences, about 20% occurring once. Broader study findings: Using cumulative public TCR beta family frequency, the authors identified those who carried CMV together with the relevant HLA.

The origin of this receptor is a human donor in good health (CMV status not recorded). Some clones in this sample may be carry-over from other donors' samples. The sample was PBMCs.

CDR3 nucleotides: TGCACGGGGACAGACTACAATGAGCAGTTCTTC. It codes for CTGTDYNEQFF. The V and J genes are TRBV29-1 and TRBJ2-1, with 7 bases aligning to TRBD1. The CDR3 runs to 11 residues. CDR1 is SQVTM and CDR2 is ANQGSEA in the germline V gene.